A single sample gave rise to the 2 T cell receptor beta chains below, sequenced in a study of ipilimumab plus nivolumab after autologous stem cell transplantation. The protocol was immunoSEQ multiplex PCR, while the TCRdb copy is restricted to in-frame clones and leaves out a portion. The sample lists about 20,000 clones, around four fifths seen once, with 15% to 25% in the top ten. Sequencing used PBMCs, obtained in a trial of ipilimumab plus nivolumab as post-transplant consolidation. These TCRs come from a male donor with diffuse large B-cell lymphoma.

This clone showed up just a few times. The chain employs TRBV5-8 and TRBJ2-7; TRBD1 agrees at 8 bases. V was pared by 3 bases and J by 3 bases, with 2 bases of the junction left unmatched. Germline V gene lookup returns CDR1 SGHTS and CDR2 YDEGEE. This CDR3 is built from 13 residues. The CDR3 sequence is CASSSGQVYEQYF. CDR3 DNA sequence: TGTGCCAGCAGCTCGGGACAGGTCTACGAGCAGTACTTC.

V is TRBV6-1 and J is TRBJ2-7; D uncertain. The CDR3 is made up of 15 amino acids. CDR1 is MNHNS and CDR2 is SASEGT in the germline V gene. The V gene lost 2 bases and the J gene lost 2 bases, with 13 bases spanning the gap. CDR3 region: CASSEFRTLAYEQYF. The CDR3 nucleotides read TGTGCCAGCAGTGAATTTCGGACCCTCGCCTACGAGCAGTACTTC.